This section outlines one T cell receptor (beta chain) sequence together with its context. Its antigen remains unidentified. The read terminates 3 residues ahead of where the CDR3 ends, so the germline J gene completes it. Method: immunoSEQ multiplex PCR; TCRdb's copy keeps in-frame clones and lacks some. The sample contains roughly 5,000 clones, none of them singletons. This record comes from a study of T cell clonality in common variable immunodeficiency. Study results and limitations: Fewer deletions and N-nucleotide insertions were reportedly seen in common variable immunodeficiency TCR beta sequences.

Germline CDR1 LNHDA, CDR2 SQIVND (reference sequence). Unmatched junction bases numbered 8, after V lost 6 bases and J lost 8 bases. The CDR3 spans 14 residues. Heparinized whole blood, roughly 5 to 8 ml, came from each donor. Sequenced: peripheral blood mononuclear cells. This TCR was sampled from a human donor with common variable immunodeficiency. The chain is built from TRBV19 and TRBJ1-4; 8 nucleotides align to TRBD1. The CDR3 spells CASRRSGGVEKLFF. The DNA read from the CDR3 is TGTGCCAGTAGGAGATCAGGGGGCGTAGAAAAA.